This entry is about one TCR beta chain. Within the sample, other DNA sequences also encode this same CDR3. These data originate in a study of CD4+ T cells in melanoma. Sequencing used immunoSEQ multiplex PCR; TCRdb keeps in-frame clones, though not all of them. The table lists about 140,000 clones, 92% of them singletons. The CDR3 consists of 14 residues. Trimming took off 1 base at V and 2 bases at J, with 9 bases between the two ends. The germline CDR1 and CDR2 sequences are SGHTA and FQGNSA. The J gene is TRBJ2-7, the V gene TRBV7-2; a weak D match, TRBD2 (6 bases). This clonotype was obtained from a human donor with melanoma. The CDR3 is CASSLGSGPYEQYF. The CDR3 bases are TGTGCCAGCAGCTTAGGTAGCGGACCCTACGAGCAGTACTTC.